This T cell receptor beta chain was found in a study of T cell responses to AZD1222 COVID-19 vaccine. General study points: Repertoire sampling occurred only after the peak T cell response. Distributed over spike, vaccine-associated CD4 TCRs predominated at 160-218 and 743-854. The study reported that nearly half of spike-specific TCRs target unmutated variant regions.

Sequencing used immunoSEQ multiplex PCR; TCRdb keeps in-frame clones, though not all of them. The table includes around 150,000 clones, more than 70% detected once. Comments on this clone: The antigen is unknown.

This CDR3 is built from 14 residues. The V end was cut by 11 bases, the J end by 2 bases, with 16 bases between. CDR1 and CDR2 (germline): ENHRY, SYGVKD. The sequencing here drew on peripheral blood, taken on day 0 of AZD1222 vaccination. The V and J genes are TRBV10-3 and TRBJ1-3, with a tentative D call TRBD1 (6 bases). The sequence was obtained from an adult in good health. CDR3 coding DNA: TGTGCCGCCTCGAGGGGGGGCCCTGGAAACACCATATATTTT. Amino acids: CAASRGGPGNTIYF.